The 6 T cell receptor beta chains below come from one sample, sequenced in a study of OX40 agonist ivuxolimab in advanced cancers. Receptors were amplified or captured by the immunoSEQ multiplex PCR assay. In its TCRdb copy, this immuneACCESS table keeps in-frame sequences only and misses some clones. Where compared with another copy, unresolved V genes explain less than half of these, and the others have no known cause. This sample has around 20,000 clones in its table, and around four fifths of those were observed once. Approximately 50% of the sample is held by the ten biggest clonotypes. The source was CD4+ or CD8+ T cells sorted from blood, collected in a trial of the OX40 agonist ivuxolimab. These TCRs come from an adult with an advanced solid tumor such as melanoma, head and neck, liver or kidney cancer.

This clone was detected only once. The chain combines TRBV7-3 with TRBJ1-3, with D perhaps TRBD1 (6 bases). The V end lost 5 bases, the J end lost 3 bases, and 14 bases lay between the germline ends. The length of the CDR3 is 15 residues. Germline CDR1 and CDR2: SGHTA and FQGTGA. The CDR3 sequence is CASSTYRDLGNTIYF. CDR3 sequence (DNA): TGTGCCAGCAGCACCTACAGGGACCTTGGAAACACCATATATTTT.

This clone was counted between two and nine times. The rearrangement links TRBV2 to TRBJ1-1, with D unclear. The CDR3 runs to 10 residues. V was pared by 5 bases and J by 7 bases, with 5 bases between. CDR1 is SNHLY and CDR2 is FYNNEI in the germline V gene. CDR3 loop: CASSYDEAFF. CDR3 DNA: TGTGCCAGCAGTTACGATGAAGCTTTCTTT.

This clone was seen a few times. The chain recombines TRBV7-9 with TRBJ1-2; D is unresolved. The CDR3 is 14 amino acids. With 3 bases removed from V and 5 bases from J, the gap between germline ends came to 13 bases. The V gene's germline CDR1 is SEHNR and CDR2 FQNEAQ (reference sequence). In nucleotides, the CDR3 is TGTGCCAGCAGCTTTCCGGCAGGAGGGTATGGCTACACCTTC. It is translated as CASSFPAGGYGYTF.

The CDR3 spells CASSLWSGSSGNTIYF. The CDR3 DNA is TGTGCCAGCAGCTTGTGGTCAGGGAGCTCTGGAAACACCATATATTTT. The chain couples TRBV5-5 to TRBJ1-3; perhaps TRBD1 as D (5 bases). Germline V gene lookup returns CDR1 SGHKS and CDR2 YYEKEE (reference sequence). Trimming took off 1 base at V and 0 bases at J, with 11 bases between the two ends. This CDR3 is built from 16 residues.

The CDR3 DNA reads TGTGCCAGCACCCGACCGGGGGGCGACTATGGCTACACCTTC. As protein: CASTRPGGDYGYTF. The chain carries TRBV6-5 and TRBJ1-2, with D tentatively TRBD1 (6 bases). The V end lost 7 bases, the J end lost 3 bases, and 15 bases lay between the germline ends. Germline V gene sequence: CDR1 MNHEY, CDR2 SVGAGI. This CDR3 has 14 amino acids.

V gene TRBV28 combines with J gene TRBJ1-5; D gene ambiguous. Germline values: CDR1 MDHEN, CDR2 SYDVKM. This CDR3 spans 13 amino acids. The V end was cut by 5 bases, the J end by 7 bases, with 12 bases between. CDR3 nucleotides: TGTGCCAGCAGTCAGACCTTCAGCCAGCCCCAGCATTTT. Translating it yields CASSQTFSQPQHF.